The 10 T cell receptor beta chains below come from one sample, sequenced in a study of cytomegalovirus exposure and HLA in healthy donors. The PCR employed 60 Vbeta primers together with 13 Jbeta primers. Profiled with immunoSEQ multiplex PCR; TCRdb holds only in-frame clones, not every one. Of around 150,000 clones detected, 80% appear once; the ten largest clones hold 2% to 3%. The source material was PBMCs. All receptors come from a man aged 50-59 years in good health and CMV-seronegative.

This clone was seen just once. This chain uses TRBV18 with TRBJ1-3, with TRBD1 as a possible D gene (6 bases). Between the trimmed V and J ends, which lost 1 base and 4 bases, there was a span of 17 bases. Germline V CDR1 and CDR2: KGHSH, LQKENI. CDR3 length: 17 amino acids. This CDR3 is CASSPLLRGASGNTIYF. The CDR3 DNA reads as TGTGCCAGCTCACCACTTCTCAGGGGCGCCTCGGGAAACACCATATATTTT.

J is TRBJ2-7 and V is TRBV11-3; D possibly corresponds to TRBD2 (5 bases). This CDR3 comprises 14 residues. CDR1 and CDR2 (germline): SGHNT, YENEEA. V was shortened by 5 bases and J by 0 bases, with 11 bases between the two germline ends. The CDR3 loop reads CASSPDWDSYEQYF. CDR3 DNA: TGTGCCAGCAGCCCGGACTGGGACTCCTACGAGCAGTACTTC.

This clone was counted between two and nine times. V and J are TRBV5-6 and TRBJ1-5; D gene unclear. V lost 1 base and J lost 0, with 14 bases in between. The germline V gene has CDR1 SGHDT and CDR2 YYEEEE. The CDR3 spans 17 residues. CDR3 region: CASSLFSGDHSNQPQHF. The CDR3 DNA sequence: TGTGCCAGCAGCTTGTTTTCTGGAGACCATAGCAATCAGCCCCAGCATTTT. The entire variable domain, with the rest obtained from reference TRBV5-6 and TRBJ1-5, is as follows: DAGVTQSPTHLIKTRGQQVTLRCSPKSGHDTVSWYQQALGQGPQFIFQYYEEEERQRGNFPDRFSGHQFPNYSSELNVNALLLGDSALYLCASSLFSGDHSNQPQHFGDGTRLSIL.

This chain uses TRBV5-1 with TRBJ2-4; 8 bases line up with TRBD1. Germline assignment: CDR1 SGHRS and CDR2 YFSETQ. The CDR3 length is 16 residues. After removal of 1 base from V and 7 bases from J, the junction contained 10 bases not matched to a gene. CDR3 sequence reads: CASSLTGGQGRNIQYF. The CDR3 region has the DNA TGCGCCAGCAGCTTGACGGGCGGACAGGGCAGGAACATTCAGTACTTC.

The rearrangement joins TRBV7-8 to TRBJ1-2, with a weak D call TRBD1 (5 bases). The CDR3 covers 15 residues. Germline V gives CDR1 SGHVS, CDR2 FQNEAQ. V was shortened by 4 bases and J by 0 bases, with 12 bases between the two germline ends. The CDR3 DNA reads TGTGCCAGCAGCTACGCGACAGAAGCTAACTATGGCTACACCTTC. Translated: CASSYATEANYGYTF.

This clone was seen a single time. The rearrangement joins TRBV19 to TRBJ2-5, with 7 bases fitting TRBD2. The V gene end was trimmed by 4 bases and the J gene end by 5 bases; junction bases not matched to a gene: 1. Per the germline V gene, CDR1 is LNHDA and CDR2 is SQIVND (reference sequence). The CDR3 has 12 amino acids. The CDR3: CASSRGGETQYF. The CDR3 DNA reads as TGTGCCAGTAGTAGGGGGGGGGAGACCCAGTACTTC.

V and J are TRBV10-2 and TRBJ2-7, with D perhaps matching TRBD2 (7 bases). This CDR3 is 14 amino acids long. Per germline, CDR1 WSHSY and CDR2 SAAADI. V was pared by 9 bases and J by 5 bases, with 20 bases between. The chain's CDR3 is CASFGGAFSNEQYF. CDR3 coding DNA: TGCGCCAGTTTTGGGGGGGCGTTTTCCAACGAGCAGTACTTC.

A remark on this clone: The CDR3 ends on some other residue instead of the conserved phenylalanine or tryptophan, so this is likely a read error. The DNA is left out, because the CDR3 cannot be placed on it with certainty; the CDR3 is given as TCRdb lists it. V is TRBV28 and J is TRBJ2-7; the D segment call TRBD1 is taken from the table without a DNA check. Germline CDR1 MDHEN, CDR2 SYDVKM. A total of 12 residues make up the CDR3, ends included. This CDR3 reads CASSTIQGARIL.

The CDR3 DNA sequence: TGTGCCAGCAGCTTATCCAGTCTTGGCTACGAGCAGTACTTC. Amino acid sequence: CASSLSSLGYEQYF. V usage is TRBV7-9 and J usage is TRBJ2-7; D remains ambiguous. The ends were cut back, 2 bases at V and 3 bases at J, with 11 bases in the middle. Germline CDR1 SEHNR, CDR2 FQNEAQ (reference sequence). The CDR3 spans 14 residues.

This chain connects TRBV9 to TRBJ2-1, with 7 bases identical to TRBD2. CDR1 is SGDLS and CDR2 is YYNGEE in the germline V gene. V dropped 4 bases and J dropped 2; count of bases not matched to a gene: 9. This CDR3 has 16 residues. The CDR3 sequence: CASSPHRGEPYNEQFF. The CDR3 nucleotides read TGTGCCAGCAGCCCCCATCGGGGGGAACCCTACAATGAGCAGTTCTTC.